The clone carrying this T cell receptor beta chain occurred a few times. This sample is part of a study of T cells in Graves' hyperthyroidism and ophthalmopathy. RNA transcripts gave rise to amplified TCR beta CDR3 regions. During a first-round RT-PCR of the TCR CDR3, the HTBI primer set was used. TCRdb reprocessed the multiplex PCR reads via MiXCR and lists one record per CDR3 protein. The sample has some 550,000 distinct CDR3 sequences; more than 20% are singletons. Stable hyperthyroidism: no ophthalmopathy progression over 18 months of follow-up. The patients, who ranged from 18 to 65 in age, presented with newly diagnosed hyperthyroidism lasting under 2 months. PBMCs were derived from 10 ml fresh peripheral blood. V was cut by 0 bases and J by 2 bases, with 10 bases left in between. Germline CDR1 SGHAT, CDR2 FQNNGV. The CDR3 is 15 amino acids.

The TCR was taken from a man aged 18 to 30 with Graves' hyperthyroidism. This rearrangement joins TRBV11-2 to TRBJ1-1; D gene unclear. The sequencing sample was made of blood. CDR3 bases: TGTGCCAGCAGCTTAGATTCTCGACAAAACACTGAAGCTTTCTTT. As protein: CASSLDSRQNTEAFF.